This entry is about one T cell receptor (beta chain). Original analysis: Amplification of reference gene primers was used by the study to estimate nucleated cell counts. Data came from immunoSEQ multiplex PCR; TCRdb stores just in-frame clones and leaves some out. That table furnishes V, J and clone size, whereas the DNA furnished D and trimming. In the table there are about 180,000 clones, roughly 80% of which are singletons. The sample comes from a study of blood T cell repertoires in COVID-19. The CDR3 loop spans 13 amino acids. Trimming removed 1 base from V and 4 bases from J, with 7 bases in between. Germline V gene data show CDR1 as MNHEY and CDR2 as SVGEGT.

The specimen was peripheral blood. This chain links TRBV6-2 or TRBV6-3 with TRBJ1-1; TRBD1 might be the D (5 bases). The TCR sequence derives from a human donor in a cohort sampled during active COVID-19. CDR3 bases: TGTGCCAGCAGTTACTTGGGGGGCACTGAAGCTTTCTTT. It specifies CASSYLGGTEAFF.